Below, 25 T cell receptor beta chains from the same sample are listed, as sequenced in a study of CD8 T cells in Susac syndrome. It was with random hexamers that about 0.45 to 1 ug RNA was reverse transcribed. TCRdb ran MiXCR on the immunoSEQ multiplex PCR reads and lists one entry per CDR3 protein. This sample has about 300,000 distinct CDR3 sequences, with 65% to 90% found just once. Sequenced sample: CD8+ T cells from PBMCs. Every receptor here comes from a human donor with multiple sclerosis.

The V and J genes are TRBV19 and TRBJ2-4; 9 nucleotides match TRBD1. With V trimmed by 4 bases and J by 6 bases, 7 bases remained unmatched. The germline CDR1 and CDR2 sequences are LNHDA and SQIVND (reference sequence). This CDR3 comprises 15 residues. The DNA for the CDR3 is TGTGCCAGTAGTACCGCGGGACAGGGCCCAAACATTCAGTACTTC. Translation gives CASSTAGQGPNIQYF.

Remarks on this clonotype: This may come from a read error, since a much larger clone is one base off. The rearrangement links TRBV9 to TRBJ2-3, with D perhaps given as TRBD1 or TRBD2 (5 bases each). The length of the CDR3 is 12 residues. Germline V gives CDR1 SGDLS, CDR2 YYNGEE. V was clipped by 0 bases and J by 6 bases, with 5 bases between them. The CDR3 loop is CASSVGGDTQYF. Here the CDR3 DNA reads TGTGCCAGCAGCGTAGGGGGGGATACGCAGTATTTT.

The chain couples TRBV3-1 to TRBJ1-4; 8 bases match TRBD1. The J segment lost 3 bases and the V segment lost 1 base, leaving 4 bases of the junction unmatched. The CDR3 extends over 16 amino acids. Germline V gives CDR1 LGHDT, CDR2 YNNKEL (reference sequence). This CDR3 reads CASSQAGTGSNEKLFF. For the CDR3, the DNA is TGTGCCAGCAGCCAAGCCGGGACAGGTTCTAATGAAAAACTGTTTTTT.

This sequence joins TRBV30 and TRBJ2-3, with 8 positions matching TRBD2. Germline V gene data show CDR1 as GTSNPN and CDR2 as SVGIG (reference sequence). V shed 5 bases and J 0 bases; nucleotides not matched to a gene: 4. CDR3 length equals 14 residues. The CDR3 protein is CAWEAGASTDTQYF. CDR3 nucleotide sequence: TGTGCCTGGGAAGCGGGAGCTAGCACAGATACGCAGTATTTT.

The V call is TRBV7-8, the J call TRBJ2-1, with 10 bases that match TRBD2. CDR1 is SGHVS, CDR2 FQNEAQ, per germline. This CDR3 comprises 17 residues. After removal of 2 bases from V and 4 bases from J, the junction contained 8 bases not matched to a gene. DNA of the CDR3: TGTGCCAGCAGCTTAACCAGAAGACTAGCGGGTTACAATGAGCAGTTCTTC. Translation: CASSLTRRLAGYNEQFF.

The CDR3 region is CASSDSIIVGAETQYF. CDR3 bases: TGTGCCAGCAGTGACTCGATCATAGTAGGGGCTGAGACCCAGTACTTC. The chain has TRBV6-4 and TRBJ2-5, with a weak D call TRBD1 (5 bases). CDR3 size: 16 residues. V lost 0 bases and J 5 bases, leaving 16 bases between the germline ends. Germline CDR1 and CDR2: MRHNA and SNTAGT.

The chain joins TRBV7-9 to TRBJ1-2; the match to TRBD1 covers 12 bases. The CDR3 runs 17 residues. Germline V gene data show CDR1 as SEHNR and CDR2 as FQNEAQ (reference sequence). The trim removed 5 bases at V and 4 bases at J, leaving 11 bases unmatched. The CDR3 loop reads CASSLPYGTGGFYGYTF. DNA of the CDR3: TGTGCCAGCAGCCTCCCTTATGGGACAGGGGGCTTCTATGGCTACACCTTC.

The chain links TRBV7-8 to TRBJ2-3; D assignment may be TRBD1 or TRBD2 (5 bases each). This CDR3 is built from 15 residues. V lost 6 bases, J lost 1 base, and 14 bases lay in between. Germline V gives CDR1 SGHVS, CDR2 FQNEAQ. The DNA for the CDR3 is TGTGCCAGCAGTATGGGGGTCATACGCACAGATACGCAGTATTTT. Its translation is CASSMGVIRTDTQYF.

J is TRBJ2-1 and V is TRBV6-2 or TRBV6-3; maybe TRBD1 (5 bases). V was cut by 8 bases and J by 6 bases, with 14 bases left in between. Germline V gives CDR1 MNHEY, CDR2 SVGEGT. This CDR3 spans 13 amino acids. The CDR3 protein is CASGLTDSNEQFF. For the CDR3, the DNA is TGTGCCAGCGGATTGACAGATTCCAATGAGCAGTTCTTC.

The chain recombines TRBV20-1 with TRBJ2-7; TRBD2 aligns across 10 bases. After removal of 0 bases from V and 0 bases from J, the junction contained 5 bases not matched to a gene. CDR1 is DFQATT and CDR2 is SNEGSKA in the germline V gene (reference sequence). CDR3 length equals 16 residues. The CDR3 coding sequence is TGCAGTGCTAGAGATCCACTAGCGGGGACCTCCTACGAGCAGTACTTC. Translating it yields CSARDPLAGTSYEQYF.

This chain connects TRBV30 to TRBJ2-2; D gene ambiguous. The V gene lost 2 bases and the J gene lost 0 bases, with 7 bases spanning the gap. This CDR3 spans 14 amino acids. The germline gives CDR1 GTSNPN, CDR2 SVGIG (reference sequence). The CDR3 loop is CAWSLTANTGELFF. DNA for the CDR3: TGTGCCTGGAGTCTCACAGCGAACACCGGGGAGCTGTTTTTT.

This chain links TRBV9 with TRBJ2-1; TRBD1 is a possible D gene (6 bases). Germline V gene data show CDR1 as SGDLS and CDR2 as YYNGEE. CDR3 length: 16 amino acids. The V and J ends lost 0 bases and 6 bases respectively, with 16 bases between them. The DNA for the CDR3 is TGTGCCAGCAGCGTAGAATCAGGGGTGGGTAGCAATGAGCAGTTCTTC. This translates into CASSVESGVGSNEQFF.

This chain connects TRBV9 to TRBJ2-1, with D tentatively TRBD1 (5 bases). The CDR3 loop spans 14 amino acids. From germline, CDR1 is SGDLS and CDR2 YYNGEE. V was trimmed by 0 bases and J by 2 bases, leaving 6 bases between them. CDR3 bases: TGTGCCAGCAGCGTAGAAGGGGCCTACAATGAGCAGTTCTTC. Translation: CASSVEGAYNEQFF. The variable domain in full, with the rest retrieved from reference TRBV9 and TRBJ2-1, is DSGVTQTPKHLITATGQRVTLRCSPRSGDLSVYWYQQSLDQGLQFLIQYYNGEERAKGNILERFSAQQFPDLHSELNLSSLELGDSALYFCASSVEGAYNEQFFGPGTRLTVL.

A single count supports this clonotype. The chain uses TRBV4-3 and TRBJ2-3, with 7 bases identical to TRBD2. This CDR3 contains 16 residues. Germline V gene sequence: CDR1 LGHNA, CDR2 YSLEER. V dropped 3 bases and J dropped 4; count of bases not matched to a gene: 10. This CDR3 is CASSHRGEGDADTQYF. The CDR3 region has the DNA TGCGCCAGCAGCCATCGCGGGGAGGGAGACGCAGATACGCAGTATTTT.

This clonotype has only a few counts. This chain connects TRBV5-5 to TRBJ2-5, with TRBD2 identical over 7 bases. The V segment lost 1 base and the J segment 7 bases; nucleotides outside the gene matches: 7. Germline CDR1 and CDR2: SGHKS and YYEKEE (reference sequence). The CDR3 consists of 14 residues. In DNA form, the CDR3 reads TGTGCCAGCAGCTTGCGACTAGGGAGGGGGACCCAGTACTTC. Amino acid sequence: CASSLRLGRGTQYF.

The chain joins TRBV9 to TRBJ2-3, with D perhaps matching TRBD1 or TRBD2 (6 bases each). The germline V gene has CDR1 SGDLS and CDR2 YYNGEE. The germline V and J ends were trimmed by 3 bases and 0 bases, with 11 bases remaining between them. The CDR3 is 15 residues long. The CDR3 region has the DNA TGTGCCAGCAGCGCGGGGGACACTAGCACAGATACGCAGTATTTT. Protein product: CASSAGDTSTDTQYF.

The rearrangement uses TRBV28 and TRBJ2-7; D possibly corresponds to TRBD1 (6 bases). The V gene's germline CDR1 is MDHEN and CDR2 SYDVKM. This CDR3 is built from 17 residues. V was cut by 3 bases and J by 4 bases, with 22 bases left in between. The DNA for the CDR3 is TGTGCCAGCAGTTTTGTCACCGGGACAAACACGGCATACGAGCAGTACTTC. Residues: CASSFVTGTNTAYEQYF.

Only a few counts were recorded for this clonotype. The chain links TRBV7-8 to TRBJ2-6, with D perhaps matching TRBD2 (6 bases). The CDR3 has 20 amino acids. Germline V gene sequence: CDR1 SGHVS, CDR2 FQNEAQ. Trimming removed 6 bases from V and 2 bases from J, with 26 bases in between. CDR3 protein: CASSLRPRGVSDAGANVLTF. DNA for the CDR3: TGTGCCAGCAGTTTAAGACCGCGCGGGGTGTCGGATGCTGGGGCCAACGTCCTGACTTTC.

This clonotype has just one count. The V and J genes are TRBV25-1 and TRBJ2-1; 13 nucleotides match TRBD2. Germline assignment: CDR1 MGHDK and CDR2 SYGVNS. This CDR3 has 18 residues. V gave up 2 bases and J gave up 0 bases; unmatched junction bases: 4. The DNA of the CDR3 is TGTGCCAGCAGTGAAGCGACTAGCGGGAGGAGCTCCTACAATGAGCAGTTCTTC. It is translated as CASSEATSGRSSYNEQFF.

CDR3 in amino acids: CASTVQGAMWTEAFF. The DNA for the CDR3 is TGTGCCAGCACCGTCCAGGGGGCAATGTGGACTGAAGCTTTCTTT. This chain uses TRBV9 with TRBJ1-1, with 8 bases fitting TRBD1. V gave up 6 bases and J gave up 5 bases; unmatched junction bases: 12. The CDR3 length is 15 residues. In germline, CDR1 is SGDLS, CDR2 YYNGEE.

The chain joins TRBV27 to TRBJ1-2; no clear D gene. The CDR3 has 14 residues. V dropped 6 bases and J dropped 2 bases, with 13 bases sitting between them. CDR1 and CDR2 (germline): MNHEY, SMNVEV (reference sequence). CDR3 residues: CASSLRGGNYGYTF. The CDR3, as DNA: TGTGCCAGCAGCTTGAGAGGAGGGAACTATGGCTACACCTTC.

The gene calls are TRBV7-2 and TRBJ2-2; 7 bases map to TRBD2. CDR1 and CDR2 from the germline V gene are SGHTA and FQGNSA. This CDR3 spans 16 amino acids. After removal of 5 bases from V and 5 bases from J, the junction contained 11 bases not matched to a gene. The CDR3 region has the DNA TGTGCCAGCAGCGCCCCTAGCGGTTGGGTAACCGGGGAGCTGTTTTTT. Encoded protein: CASSAPSGWVTGELFF.

The chain recombines TRBV19 with TRBJ2-7; 9 positions match TRBD2. CDR3 size: 14 residues. Germline-derived CDR1 and CDR2 are LNHDA and SQIVND (reference sequence). With V trimmed by 5 bases and J by 2 bases, 4 bases remained unmatched. The CDR3 sequence is CASSLGTSTYEQYF. The CDR3 DNA is TGTGCCAGTAGTCTCGGGACTAGCACCTACGAGCAGTACTTC.

This sequence joins TRBV19 and TRBJ1-5; no definite D call. V was cut by 8 bases and J by 4 bases, with 9 bases left in between. Germline values: CDR1 LNHDA, CDR2 SQIVND (reference sequence). The CDR3 extends over 12 amino acids. For the CDR3, the DNA is TGTGCCAGTCTCAGCCAAAATCAGCCCCAGCATTTT. Residues: CASLSQNQPQHF.

The V and J genes are TRBV6-5 and TRBJ2-3, with unresolved D. The V and J ends lost 4 bases and 2 bases respectively, with 13 bases between them. This CDR3 contains 15 residues. Looked up from germline, CDR1 is MNHEY and CDR2 is SVGAGI. CDR3 sequence reads: CASSSGRPITDTQYF. The CDR3 region has the DNA TGTGCCAGCAGTTCAGGACGGCCTATCACAGATACGCAGTATTTT.